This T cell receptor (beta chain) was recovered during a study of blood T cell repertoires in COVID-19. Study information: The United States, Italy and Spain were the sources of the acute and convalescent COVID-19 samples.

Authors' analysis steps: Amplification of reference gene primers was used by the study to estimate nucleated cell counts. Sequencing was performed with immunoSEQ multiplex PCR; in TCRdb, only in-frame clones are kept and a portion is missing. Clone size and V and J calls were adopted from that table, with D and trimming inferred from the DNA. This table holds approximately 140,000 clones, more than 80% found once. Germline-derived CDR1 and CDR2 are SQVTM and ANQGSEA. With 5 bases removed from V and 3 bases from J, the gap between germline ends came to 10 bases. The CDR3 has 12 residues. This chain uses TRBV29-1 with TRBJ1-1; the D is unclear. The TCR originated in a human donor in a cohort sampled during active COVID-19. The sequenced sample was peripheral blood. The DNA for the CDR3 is TGCAGCGTTAGTTATCCGGACACTGAAGCTTTCTTT. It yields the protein CSVSYPDTEAFF. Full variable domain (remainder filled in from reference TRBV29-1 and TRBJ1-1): SAVISQKPSRDICQRGTSLTIQCQVDSQVTMMFWYRQQPGQSLTLIATANQGSEATYESGFVIDKFPISRPNLTFSTLTVSNMSPEDSSIYLCSVSYPDTEAFFGQGTRLTVV.